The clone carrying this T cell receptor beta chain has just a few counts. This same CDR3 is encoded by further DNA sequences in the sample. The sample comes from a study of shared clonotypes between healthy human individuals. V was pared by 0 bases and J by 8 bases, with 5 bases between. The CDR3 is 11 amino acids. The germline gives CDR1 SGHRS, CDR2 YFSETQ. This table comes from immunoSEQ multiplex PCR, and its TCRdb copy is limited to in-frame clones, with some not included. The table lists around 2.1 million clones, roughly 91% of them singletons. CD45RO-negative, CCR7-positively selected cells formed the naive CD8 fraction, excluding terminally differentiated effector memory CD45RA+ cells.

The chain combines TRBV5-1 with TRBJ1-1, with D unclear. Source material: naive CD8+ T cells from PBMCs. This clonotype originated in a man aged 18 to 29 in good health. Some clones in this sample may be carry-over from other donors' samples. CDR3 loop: CASSLADEAFF. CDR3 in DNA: TGCGCCAGCAGCTTGGCAGACGAAGCTTTCTTT.